The source of this T cell receptor (beta chain) is a study of cytomegalovirus exposure and HLA in healthy donors. The CDR3 sequence is 13 residues long. Trimming pared 4 bases from V and 5 bases from J, leaving 12 bases between. From germline, CDR1 is SNHLY and CDR2 FYNNEI. General study findings and limits: Presence/absence analyses supposed approximately even sequencing depth among donors.

PCR primers comprised 60 Vbeta and 13 Jbeta primers. TCRdb keeps only in-frame clones here, not all; method: immunoSEQ multiplex PCR. The table records fewer than 200,000 clones, over 75% of them present only once. In the case of this clone: Its antigen is not identified.

Sequencing was performed on PBMCs. The sequence was collected from a girl under three years old in good health and CMV-seronegative. V and J are TRBV2 and TRBJ2-7, with D possibly TRBD1 on 6 matching bases. The DNA of the CDR3 is TGTGCCAGCAGTGGTGCACAGGGCCACGAGCAGTACTTC. This sequence encodes CASSGAQGHEQYF.